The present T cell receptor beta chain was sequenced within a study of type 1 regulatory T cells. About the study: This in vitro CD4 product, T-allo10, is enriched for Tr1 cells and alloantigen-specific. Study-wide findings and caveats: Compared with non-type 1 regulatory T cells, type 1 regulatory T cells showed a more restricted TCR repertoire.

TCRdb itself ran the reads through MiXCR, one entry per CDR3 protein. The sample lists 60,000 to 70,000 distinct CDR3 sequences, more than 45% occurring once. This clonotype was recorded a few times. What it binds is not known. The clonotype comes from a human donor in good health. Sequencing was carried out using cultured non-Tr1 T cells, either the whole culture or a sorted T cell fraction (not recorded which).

CDR3 nucleotide sequence: TGTGCCAGCAGCTATACCGGAGCCAGGGACAGGCAGCCCCAGCATTTT. Translating gives CASSYTGARDRQPQHF. The chain employs TRBV12-3 or TRBV12-4 and TRBJ1-5; TRBD1 aligns across 8 bases. CDR3 length: 16 amino acids. After removal of 6 bases from V and 7 bases from J, the junction contained 14 bases not matched to a gene.